The 23 T cell receptor beta chains below all came from one sample that was sequenced in a study of T cell changes during pregnancy in multiple sclerosis. Clones were sequenced by immunoSEQ multiplex PCR, and TCRdb holds only the in-frame ones, with some missing. The table records some 40,000 clones, about 89% of them present only once. This sample comprised CD4+ T cells from peripheral blood mononuclear cells, obtained in the first trimester of pregnancy. The source is a female donor with multiple sclerosis, enrolled in a pregnancy study.

The chain links TRBV11-1 to TRBJ1-2, with 11 bases fitting TRBD1. The CDR3 runs 15 residues. V dropped 2 bases and J dropped 7; count of bases not matched to a gene: 6. Germline CDR1 is SGHAT and CDR2 is FQDESV (reference sequence). The CDR3 region has the DNA TGTGCCAGCAGCTTAAGGACAGGGGGCGCGTCTGGCTACACCTTC. Translating gives CASSLRTGGASGYTF. Variable domain in full (rest from reference TRBV11-1 and TRBJ1-2): EAEVAQSPRYKITEKSQAVAFWCDPISGHATLYWYRQILGQGPELLVQFQDESVVDDSQLPKDRFSAERLKGVDSTLKIQPAELGDSAMYLCASSLRTGGASGYTFGSGTRLTVV.

This rearrangement joins TRBV30 to TRBJ2-7, with a tentative D call TRBD1 (6 bases). The germline V gene has CDR1 GTSNPN and CDR2 SVGIG (reference sequence). The CDR3 extends over 14 amino acids. With 4 bases removed from V and 0 bases from J, the gap between germline ends came to 13 bases. CDR3 coding DNA: TGTGCCTGGACTACAGGGTCCCTCTCCTACGAGCAGTACTTC. This encodes CAWTTGSLSYEQYF.

The rearrangement links TRBV4-1 to TRBJ2-1, with D uncertain. The CDR3 length is 14 residues. Germline-derived CDR1 and CDR2 are MGHRA and YSYEKL. V dropped 1 base and J dropped 5 bases, with 9 bases sitting between them. The CDR3 reads CASSQGFDNNEQFF. In DNA form, the CDR3 reads TGCGCCAGCAGCCAAGGGTTCGACAACAATGAGCAGTTCTTC.

This chain connects TRBV19 to TRBJ2-1; 7 nucleotides line up with TRBD1. There are 12 residues in the CDR3. V dropped 3 bases and J dropped 12; count of bases not matched to a gene: 5. The germline V gene has CDR1 LNHDA and CDR2 SQIVND (reference sequence). DNA for the CDR3: TGTGCCAGTAGTATTTTTGGGGACAGGCAGTTCTTC. Protein sequence: CASSIFGDRQFF.

The count of this clone is one. The genes are TRBV6-5 and TRBJ2-7; 11 bases align to TRBD2. Germline trimming cut 6 bases from V and 3 bases from J; bases unmatched to any gene: 7. This CDR3 has 15 residues. CDR1 MNHEY and CDR2 SVGAGI come from the germline V gene. CDR3 in DNA: TGTGCCAGCAGCCCCGGGACTAGCGGAGACTACGAGCAGTACTTC. It translates to CASSPGTSGDYEQYF.

The rearrangement uses TRBV5-6 and TRBJ1-3; D is unclear. V gave up 4 bases and J gave up 7 bases, with 15 bases separating them. CDR3 size: 14 residues. CDR1 SGHDT and CDR2 YYEEEE come from the germline V gene. CDR3 sequence reads: CASSPLMAENTIYF. DNA for the CDR3: TGTGCCAGCAGCCCTCTAATGGCGGAGAACACCATATATTTT.

This clone was picked up a small number of times. The rearrangement joins TRBV5-4 to TRBJ1-1, with TRBD1 matching 7 bases. CDR1 is SGHNT, CDR2 YYREEE, per germline (reference sequence). The CDR3 sequence is 13 residues long. Unmatched junction bases numbered 4, after V lost 4 bases and J lost 4 bases. The chain's CDR3 is CASSRQGGTEAFF. As DNA, the CDR3 is TGTGCCAGCAGCCGACAGGGTGGCACTGAAGCTTTCTTT.

The chain joins TRBV5-1 to TRBJ1-4; the D gene is possibly TRBD1 (5 bases). This CDR3 contains 14 residues. V shed 2 bases and J shed 8 bases, with 13 bases lying between them. Germline CDR1 and CDR2: SGHRS and YFSETQ. In DNA form, the CDR3 reads TGCGCCAGCAGCTTAGTTCCCGGGGGAGAAAAACTGTTTTTT. The encoded protein is CASSLVPGGEKLFF.

The V gene is TRBV4-2, the J gene TRBJ2-7; 11 bases are shared with TRBD2. CDR1 and CDR2 (germline): LGHNA, YNFKEQ. This CDR3 has 14 residues. Trimming at V came to 5 bases and at J to 6 bases, leaving 6 bases not matched to a gene. The DNA of the CDR3 is TGTGCCAGCAGCGGGACTAGCGGAATTAGCGAGCAGTACTTC. Translated: CASSGTSGISEQYF.

J is TRBJ2-7 and V is TRBV7-2; the D is unclear. The CDR3 extends over 12 amino acids. Germline assignment: CDR1 SGHTA and CDR2 FQGNSA. Deletions cut 5 bases from V and 0 bases from J, with 5 bases between. The CDR3 DNA reads as TGTGCCAGCAGCCACAGCTCCTACGAGCAGTACTTC. Protein product: CASSHSSYEQYF.

J is TRBJ2-5 and V is TRBV27, with D possibly being TRBD2 (6 bases). The ends were cut back, 7 bases at V and 5 bases at J, with 17 bases in the middle. Germline CDR1 is MNHEY and CDR2 is SMNVEV (reference sequence). The CDR3 runs 14 residues. CDR3 protein: CASIRGRGRETQYF. CDR3 DNA: TGTGCCAGCATCCGAGGACGAGGGAGGGAGACCCAGTACTTC.

The rearrangement joins TRBV9 to TRBJ1-4; TRBD1 agrees at 8 bases. This CDR3 region has 16 residues. Germline loops: CDR1 SGDLS, CDR2 YYNGEE. V was pared by 4 bases and J by 7 bases, with 12 bases of the junction left unmatched. CDR3 residues: CASSTTGQGLSEKLFF. The CDR3, as DNA: TGTGCCAGCAGCACCACCGGACAGGGACTATCTGAAAAACTGTTTTTT.

V usage is TRBV30 and J usage is TRBJ1-2; a weak D match, TRBD1 (6 bases). Germline V gives CDR1 GTSNPN, CDR2 SVGIG (reference sequence). The CDR3 runs to 12 residues. The V end lost 7 bases, the J end lost 7 bases, and 16 bases lay between the germline ends. CDR3 nucleotide sequence: TGTGCCTCCACGGGGGGACAAGGTGGCTACACCTTC. It translates to CASTGGQGGYTF.

The chain combines TRBV6-5 with TRBJ1-1; tentatively, D is TRBD1 (5 bases). The germline V gene encodes CDR1 MNHEY and CDR2 SVGAGI. V shed 3 bases and J shed 4 bases, with 15 bases lying between them. The CDR3 loop spans 15 amino acids. In DNA, the CDR3 is TGTGCCAGCAGTTATCGCGGGGCTCAGGGCACTGAAGCTTTCTTT. As protein: CASSYRGAQGTEAFF.

The chain uses TRBV2 and TRBJ2-3; D might be TRBD1 (7 bases). The CDR3 is made up of 15 amino acids. Germline V lookup: CDR1 SNHLY, CDR2 FYNNEI. Trimming pared 3 bases from V and 0 bases from J, leaving 10 bases between. The CDR3 sequence is CASSDRGASTDTQYF. For the CDR3, the DNA is TGTGCCAGCAGTGACAGGGGGGCCAGCACAGATACGCAGTATTTT.

The chain recombines TRBV2 with TRBJ2-5, with a possible D match to TRBD1 (7 bases). This CDR3 spans 14 amino acids. Germline V gene data show CDR1 as SNHLY and CDR2 as FYNNEI. Trimming removed 3 bases at V and 5 bases at J, with 13 bases between. CDR3 DNA: TGTGCCAGCAGTGATATCGCAGGGGGGGAGACCCAGTACTTC. It yields the protein CASSDIAGGETQYF. The variable domain in full, with the rest retrieved from reference TRBV2 and TRBJ2-5, is EPEVTQTPSHQVTQMGQEVILRCVPISNHLYFYWYRQILGQKVEFLVSFYNNEISEKSEIFDDQFSVERPDGSNFTLKIRSTKLEDSAMYFCASSDIAGGETQYFGPGTRLLVL.

The V call is TRBV6-1, the J call TRBJ2-2; D might be TRBD1 (6 bases). Trimming removed 4 bases at V and 6 bases at J, with 15 bases between. Germline lookup yields CDR1 MNHNS and CDR2 SASEGT. The CDR3 totals 15 residues. In nucleotides, the CDR3 is TGTGCCAGCAGTGCCCGGCAGGGGAGCGCCGGGGAGCTGTTTTTT. This encodes CASSARQGSAGELFF.

The V call is TRBV5-4, the J call TRBJ2-1, with no clear D. Germline V lookup: CDR1 SGHNT, CDR2 YYREEE (reference sequence). The CDR3 covers 15 residues. V was clipped by 4 bases and J by 0 bases, with 11 bases between them. CDR3 sequence: CASSLRKSSYNEQFF. The CDR3 DNA reads TGTGCCAGCAGCCTCAGGAAAAGCTCCTACAATGAGCAGTTCTTC. The variable domain in full, with the rest retrieved from reference TRBV5-4 and TRBJ2-1, is ETGVTQSPTHLIKTRGQQVTLRCSSQSGHNTVSWYQQALGQGPQFIFQYYREEENGRGNFPPRFSGLQFPNYSSELNVNALELDDSALYLCASSLRKSSYNEQFFGPGTRLTVL.

The V gene is TRBV7-8, the J gene TRBJ1-1, with 11 positions matching TRBD1. The ends lost 5 bases at V and 1 base at J; junction bases unmatched: 9. Germline V lookup: CDR1 SGHVS, CDR2 FQNEAQ. The CDR3 consists of 17 residues. CDR3 coding DNA: TGTGCCAGCAGCGTCCGGGACAGGGGGATCCGGAACACTGAAGCTTTCTTT. Its translation is CASSVRDRGIRNTEAFF.

The J gene is TRBJ2-7, the V gene TRBV5-6, with D hard to call. This CDR3 has 16 amino acids. V was pared by 7 bases and J by 0 bases, with 20 bases between. Germline V gene data show CDR1 as SGHDT and CDR2 as YYEEEE. The CDR3 DNA follows: TGTGCCAGCGGGTCCCTCCAGACTTTAGGCTCCTACGAGCAGTACTTC. It specifies CASGSLQTLGSYEQYF. The full variable domain, completed using reference TRBV5-6 and TRBJ2-7, is DAGVTQSPTHLIKTRGQQVTLRCSPKSGHDTVSWYQQALGQGPQFIFQYYEEEERQRGNFPDRFSGHQFPNYSSELNVNALLLGDSALYLCASGSLQTLGSYEQYFGPGTRLTVT.

This clone was detected only once. The CDR3 nucleotides read TGCAGCGTGACTAGCGGGAGTGAGACCCAGTACTTC. Its protein product is CSVTSGSETQYF. The V and J genes are TRBV29-1 and TRBJ2-5, with 12 bases fitting TRBD2. Germline V gene sequence: CDR1 SQVTM, CDR2 ANQGSEA. Unmatched junction bases numbered 1, after V lost 6 bases and J lost 5 bases. This CDR3 is built from 12 residues.

This chain links TRBV7-9 with TRBJ2-5; tentative D call: TRBD1 (7 bases). V dropped 5 bases and J dropped 0 bases, with 13 bases sitting between them. Per germline, CDR1 SEHNR and CDR2 FQNEAQ (reference sequence). CDR3 size: 15 residues. CDR3 amino acids: CASSAGGSYQETQYF. The CDR3 DNA is TGTGCCAGCAGCGCAGGGGGGTCCTACCAAGAGACCCAGTACTTC.

The rearrangement joins TRBV2 to TRBJ1-3, with D unresolved. Per the germline V gene, CDR1 is SNHLY and CDR2 is FYNNEI. The CDR3 is 14 amino acids. Trimming pared 4 bases from V and 0 bases from J, leaving 7 bases between. As DNA, the CDR3 is TGTGCCAGCAGTGTCCAACTCTCTGGAAACACCATATATTTT. Translating it yields CASSVQLSGNTIYF.